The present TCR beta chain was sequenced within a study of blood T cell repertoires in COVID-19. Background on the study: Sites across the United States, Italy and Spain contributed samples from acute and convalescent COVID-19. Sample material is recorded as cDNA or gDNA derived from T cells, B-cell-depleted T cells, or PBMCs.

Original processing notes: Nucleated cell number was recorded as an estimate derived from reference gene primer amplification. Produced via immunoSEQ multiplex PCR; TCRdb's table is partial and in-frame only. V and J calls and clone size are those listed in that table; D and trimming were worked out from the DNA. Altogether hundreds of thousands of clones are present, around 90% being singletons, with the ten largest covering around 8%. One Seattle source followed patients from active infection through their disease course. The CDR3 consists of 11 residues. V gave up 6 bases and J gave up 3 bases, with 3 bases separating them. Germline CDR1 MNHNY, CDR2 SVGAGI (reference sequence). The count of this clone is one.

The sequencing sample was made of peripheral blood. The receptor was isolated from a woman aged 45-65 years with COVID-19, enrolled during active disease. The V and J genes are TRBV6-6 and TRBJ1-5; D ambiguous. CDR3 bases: TGTGCCAGCAGCCTCAATCAGCCCCAGCATTTT. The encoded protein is CASSLNQPQHF.